This entry describes one T cell receptor (beta chain). The antigen is undetermined. CDR3 length: 16 amino acids. V shed 1 base and J shed 2 bases, with 15 bases lying between them. The V gene's germline CDR1 is MNHNS and CDR2 SASEGT. The protocol was immunoSEQ multiplex PCR, while the TCRdb copy is restricted to in-frame clones and leaves out a portion. The sample contains roughly 97,000 clones, around 74% of which appear only once. These data come from a study of radiotherapy plus CTLA-4 blockade in lung cancer. Study-wide background: Disease control reached roughly 33%, with objective responses in under 20%.

Broader study findings: Per reports, early blood T cell clone dynamics, plus interferon-beta, forecast response most strongly.

The origin of this receptor is a human donor with non-small cell lung cancer who had a partial response to radiotherapy plus ipilimumab. Some clones in this sample may be carry-over from other donors' samples. Here the sequenced sample was peripheral blood, taken from a patient treated with radiotherapy plus ipilimumab. V and J are TRBV6-1 and TRBJ2-7; D is possibly TRBD1 (5 bases). The CDR3 here is CASSEGLGAVAYEQYF. The DNA for the CDR3 is TGTGCCAGCAGTGAAGGATTAGGGGCAGTTGCCTACGAGCAGTACTTC.